This TCR beta chain stems from a study of T-cell reconstitution after alpha-beta-depleted transplantation in children. Study-wide results and limits: Newly made T cells mostly supplied T-cell counts and diversity one year after transplant. Expanded graft clones numbering several hundred reportedly gave rise to alpha-beta T cells about two months after transplant. The origin of high day-60 TCRbeta diversity in some patients lay in surviving recipient T cells and thymic progenitors.

Preparation of the TCRbeta library involved a method that used unique molecular identifiers. TCRdb used MiXCR to reprocess the PCR reads, holding one entry per CDR3 protein. The sample includes a few hundred thousand distinct CDR3 sequences, 25% to 30% of them seen just once. Points on this clonotype: What it recognizes is unknown.

The sample in question was PBMCs, obtained before TCRalphabeta/CD19-depleted stem cell transplant. The clonotype was recovered from a boy younger than two with Wiskott-Aldrich syndrome, due to receive a stem cell transplant.

The CDR3 sequence: CSAQGSNYGYTF. CDR3 bases: TGCAGTGCTCAGGGATCTAACTATGGCTACACCTTC. The chain is built from TRBV20-1 and TRBJ1-2; TRBD1 might be the D (5 bases). Germline-derived CDR1 and CDR2 are DFQATT and SNEGSKA (reference sequence). The V and J ends lost 5 bases and 0 bases respectively, with 7 bases between them. The CDR3 runs 12 residues.